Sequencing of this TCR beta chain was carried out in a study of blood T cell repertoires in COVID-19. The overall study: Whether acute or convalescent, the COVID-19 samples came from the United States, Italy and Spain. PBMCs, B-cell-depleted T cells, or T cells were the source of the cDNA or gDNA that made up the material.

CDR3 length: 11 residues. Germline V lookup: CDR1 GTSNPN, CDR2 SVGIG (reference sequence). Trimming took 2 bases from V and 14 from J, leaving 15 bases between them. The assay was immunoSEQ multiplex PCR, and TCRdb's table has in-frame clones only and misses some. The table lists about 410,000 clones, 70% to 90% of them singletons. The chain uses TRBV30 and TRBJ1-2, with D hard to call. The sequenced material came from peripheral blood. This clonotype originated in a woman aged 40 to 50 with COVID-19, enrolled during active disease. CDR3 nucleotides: TGTGCCTGGAGTTTAGGGAGCCTGGGGACCTTC. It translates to CAWSLGSLGTF.